This is a list of T cell receptor beta chains from one sample in a study of shared T cell receptors in the human thymus. Generated by immunoSEQ multiplex PCR, the TCRdb table keeps only in-frame clones and is missing some. This sample has around 730,000 clones, with approximately 85% found just once. Another study also made use of these data, one on human thymus T cells.

The sequenced sample was thymocytes. The receptors stem from a girl under three years old with a congenital heart defect. CDR3s include the opening cysteine and the closing phenylalanine or tryptophan. The order of the fields is J gene, clone size, V gene, D gene, CDR3 DNA, CDR3 protein. The D gene is left open where the match is weak. Clone size, where shown, is once, few, many, or a class for clones that have expanded.

j_call: TRBJ2-7; clone_size: NA; v_call: TRBV7-3; d_call: TRBD2; cdr3_nt: TGTGCCAGCAGCGAAGGGACTAGCGGGGTTGATCTACGAGCCGTCGAGCAGTACTTC; cdr3_aa: CASSEGTSGVDLRAVEQYF
j_call: TRBJ1-1; clone_size: once; v_call: TRBV5-6; d_call: NA; cdr3_nt: TGTGCCAGCAGCCCACGGACAGACATGAACACTGAAGCTTTCTTT; cdr3_aa: CASSPRTDMNTEAFF
j_call: TRBJ2-3; clone_size: NA; v_call: TRBV5-1; d_call: NA; cdr3_nt: TGCGCCAGCAGAATCACAGGGAGTTTCGGCACAGATACGCAGTATTTT; cdr3_aa: CASRITGSFGTDTQYF
j_call: TRBJ2-1; clone_size: NA; v_call: TRBV5-1; d_call: TRBD1; cdr3_nt: TGCGCCAGCAGCTTGAGCCCGGGACAGGGGGCGCGTGAGCAGTTCTTC; cdr3_aa: CASSLSPGQGAREQFF
j_call: TRBJ2-5; clone_size: NA; v_call: TRBV5-1; d_call: TRBD2; cdr3_nt: TGCGCCAGCAGCCCCCGCCCCGGGACTAGCGGGGGGGCACCCGAGACCCAGTACTTC; cdr3_aa: CASSPRPGTSGGAPETQYF
j_call: TRBJ1-5; clone_size: NA; v_call: TRBV11-2; d_call: NA; cdr3_nt: TGTGCCAGCAGCCCCGCGGGGCGACAGAGCAATCAGCCCCAGCATTTT; cdr3_aa: CASSPAGRQSNQPQHF
j_call: TRBJ1-2; clone_size: once; v_call: TRBV5-4; d_call: TRBD1; cdr3_nt: TGTGCCAGCAGCTTGGGACAGGGACACTATGGCTACACCTTC; cdr3_aa: CASSLGQGHYGYTF
j_call: TRBJ1-6; clone_size: NA; v_call: TRBV4-3; d_call: NA; cdr3_nt: TGCGCCAGCAGCCAAGATCGTCGCCGGGTAGGGGTGAGGAATTCACCCCTCCACTTT; cdr3_aa: CASSQDRRRVGVRNSPLHF
j_call: TRBJ2-1; clone_size: once; v_call: TRBV28; d_call: TRBD1; cdr3_nt: TGTGCCAGCAGTTTGGACAGGGGTGTATACAATGAGCAGTTCTTC; cdr3_aa: CASSLDRGVYNEQFF
j_call: TRBJ2-1; clone_size: NA; v_call: TRBV7-8; d_call: TRBD1; cdr3_nt: TGTGCCAGCAGCTTCCCATCGACAGGGGCGAGGCAGTTCTTC; cdr3_aa: CASSFPSTGARQFF
j_call: TRBJ2-3; clone_size: NA; v_call: TRBV7-2; d_call: NA; cdr3_nt: TGTGCCAGCAGCTTTGGGGGGGGGCCGTATACAGATACGCAGTATTTT; cdr3_aa: CASSFGGGPYTDTQYF
j_call: TRBJ2-5; clone_size: once; v_call: TRBV27; d_call: TRBD1; cdr3_nt: TGTGCCAGCAGTTTAGGGACAGGGGTGGGTGAGACCCAGTACTTC; cdr3_aa: CASSLGTGVGETQYF
j_call: TRBJ2-7; clone_size: few; v_call: TRBV18; d_call: TRBD1; cdr3_nt: TGTGCCAGCTCTCAGGACAGGGGGCAGTACGAGCAGTACTTC; cdr3_aa: CASSQDRGQYEQYF
j_call: TRBJ2-2; clone_size: NA; v_call: TRBV5-5; d_call: TRBD1; cdr3_nt: TGTGCCAGCAGCTGTGGGGACAGGCCCACCGGGGAGCTGTTTTTT; cdr3_aa: CASSCGDRPTGELFF
j_call: TRBJ1-6; clone_size: few; v_call: TRBV11-3; d_call: NA; cdr3_nt: TGTGCCAGCAGCTACCCTAAGACAGACTATAATTCACCCCTCCACTTT; cdr3_aa: CASSYPKTDYNSPLHF
j_call: TRBJ1-1; clone_size: NA; v_call: TRBV2; d_call: TRBD1; cdr3_nt: TGTGCCAGCAGTGAACCCGACAGGGACTCAATGAACACTGAAGCTTTCTTT; cdr3_aa: CASSEPDRDSMNTEAFF
j_call: TRBJ2-2; clone_size: NA; v_call: TRBV29-1; d_call: NA; cdr3_nt: TGCAGCGTCCGAAACAGGGCAGAGGACACCGGGGAGCTGTTTTTT; cdr3_aa: CSVRNRAEDTGELFF